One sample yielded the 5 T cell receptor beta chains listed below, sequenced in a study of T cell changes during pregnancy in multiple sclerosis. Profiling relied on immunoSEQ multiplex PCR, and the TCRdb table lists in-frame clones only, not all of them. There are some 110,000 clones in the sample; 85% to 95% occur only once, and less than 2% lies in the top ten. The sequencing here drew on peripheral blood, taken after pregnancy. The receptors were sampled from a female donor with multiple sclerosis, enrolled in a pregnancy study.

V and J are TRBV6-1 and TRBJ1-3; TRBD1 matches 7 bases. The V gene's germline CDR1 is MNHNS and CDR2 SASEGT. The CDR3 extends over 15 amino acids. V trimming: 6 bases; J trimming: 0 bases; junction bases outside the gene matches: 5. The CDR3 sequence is CASSRGAISGNTIYF. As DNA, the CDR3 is TGTGCCAGCAGCAGGGGGGCGATCTCTGGAAACACCATATATTTT.

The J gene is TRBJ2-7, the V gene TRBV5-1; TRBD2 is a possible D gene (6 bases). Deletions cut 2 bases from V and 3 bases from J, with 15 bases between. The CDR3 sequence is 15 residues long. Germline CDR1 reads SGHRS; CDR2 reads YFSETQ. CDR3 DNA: TGCGCCAGCAGCTTTACCGGGACTTCTTTCTACGAGCAGTACTTC. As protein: CASSFTGTSFYEQYF. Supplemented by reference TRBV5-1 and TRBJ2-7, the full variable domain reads KAGVTQTPRYLIKTRGQQVTLSCSPISGHRSVSWYQQTPGQGLQFLFEYFSETQRNKGNFPGRFSGRQFSNSRSEMNVSTLELGDSALYLCASSFTGTSFYEQYFGPGTRLTVT.

The CDR3 nucleotides read TGTGCCAGCAGCTTAACCGGGAGCGCAGATACGCAGTATTTT. It translates to CASSLTGSADTQYF. The chain employs TRBV7-3 and TRBJ2-3, with D perhaps matching TRBD2 (6 bases). The CDR3 is made up of 14 amino acids. V was clipped by 0 bases and J by 4 bases, with 8 bases between them. Germline V CDR1 and CDR2: SGHTA, FQGTGA.

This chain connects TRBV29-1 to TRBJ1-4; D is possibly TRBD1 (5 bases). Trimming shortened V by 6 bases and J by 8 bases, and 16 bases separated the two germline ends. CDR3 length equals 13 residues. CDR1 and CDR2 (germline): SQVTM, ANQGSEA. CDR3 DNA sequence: TGCAGCGTCGGACACGGAAAGGGGGAAAAACTGTTTTTT. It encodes CSVGHGKGEKLFF. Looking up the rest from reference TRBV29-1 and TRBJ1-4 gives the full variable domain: SAVISQKPSRDICQRGTSLTIQCQVDSQVTMMFWYRQQPGQSLTLIATANQGSEATYESGFVIDKFPISRPNLTFSTLTVSNMSPEDSSIYLCSVGHGKGEKLFFGSGTQLSVL.

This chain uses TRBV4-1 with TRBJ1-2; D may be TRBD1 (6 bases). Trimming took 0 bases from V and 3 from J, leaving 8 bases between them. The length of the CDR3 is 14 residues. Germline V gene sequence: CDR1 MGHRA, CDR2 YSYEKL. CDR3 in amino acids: CASSQDRQDYGYTF. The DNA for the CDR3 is TGCGCCAGCAGCCAAGATAGACAGGACTATGGCTACACCTTC.